Listed below are T cell receptor beta chains from one sample, sequenced in a study of naive CD8 T cells in extremely preterm neonates. Sequencing used immunoSEQ multiplex PCR; TCRdb keeps in-frame clones, though not all of them. This sample has 5,000 to 6,500 clones, with 95% to 98% found just once. The sample was naive CD8+ T cells from blood. The receptors derive from a human donor in good health. Each CDR3 is given with its conserved first and last residue. The D gene is left open where the match is weak. Only some rows state a clone size, as once, few, many or a class for expanded clones.

V gene	D gene	clone size	J gene	CDR3 length	CDR3 protein	CDR3 DNA
TRBV27	TRBD1	.	TRBJ1-1	14	CASRSGQGNTEAFF	TGTGCCAGCAGATCGGGACAGGGGAACACTGAAGCTTTCTTT
TRBV5-1	.	.	TRBJ1-6	15	CASSLFPPGDSPLHF	TGCGCCAGCAGCTTATTCCCCCCGGGGGATTCACCCCTCCACTTT
TRBV4-1	.	.	TRBJ1-2	15	CASSQDNKSGAGYTF	TGCGCCAGCAGCCAAGATAATAAGTCAGGGGCAGGCTACACCTTC
TRBV13	.	.	TRBJ2-7	14	CASSFTRAGYEQYF	TGTGCCAGCAGCTTTACGAGGGCCGGATACGAGCAGTACTTC
TRBV7-9	TRBD2	once	TRBJ2-7	14	CASSPSSGSYEQYF	TGTGCCAGCAGCCCTTCTAGCGGGAGCTACGAGCAGTACTTC
TRBV6-1	TRBD2	.	TRBJ2-7	16	CASSGGSGRSAYEQYF	TGTGCCAGCAGTGGGGGTAGCGGGAGATCGGCCTACGAGCAGTACTTC
TRBV27	TRBD2	.	TRBJ2-1	14	CASSPRTSGDEQFF	TGTGCCAGCAGTCCCAGGACTAGCGGGGATGAGCAGTTCTTC
TRBV10-2	.	.	TRBJ2-2	13	CASRDRSTGELFF	TGCGCCAGCAGGGACAGATCCACCGGGGAGCTGTTTTTT
TRBV10-3	TRBD2	.	TRBJ2-5	13	CATHEREEETQYF	TGTGCCACACACGAGCGGGAGGAAGAGACCCAGTACTTC
TRBV18	.	.	TRBJ1-2	16	CASSPVGQGIYYGYTF	TGTGCCAGCTCACCGGTAGGGCAGGGGATTTACTATGGCTACACCTTC
TRBV4-1	.	.	TRBJ2-7	15	CASSQDPTGIYEQYF	TGCGCCAGCAGCCAAGATCCAACGGGTATCTACGAGCAGTACTTC
TRBV9	.	once	TRBJ1-1	14	CASSVGEGRTEAFF	TGTGCCAGCAGCGTAGGGGAGGGAAGGACTGAAGCTTTCTTT
TRBV10-3	.	.	TRBJ1-5	14	CAISDSGSDQPQHF	TGTGCCATCAGTGATTCGGGGAGTGATCAGCCCCAGCATTTT
TRBV2	.	.	TRBJ2-1	16	CASSGPGMSFANEQFF	TGTGCCAGCAGTGGTCCAGGGATGAGTTTTGCCAATGAGCAGTTCTTC
TRBV7-2	TRBD2	.	TRBJ2-1	18	CASSLKAVGLAYGNEQFF	TGTGCCAGCAGCTTAAAGGCGGTAGGACTAGCGTATGGCAATGAGCAGTTCTTC
TRBV7-9	TRBD1	once	TRBJ1-3	18	CASSTLPGQGSSGNTIYF	TGTGCCAGCAGCACACTCCCGGGACAGGGAAGCTCTGGAAACACCATATATTTT
TRBV2	.	.	TRBJ2-3	15	CASRASGGMADTQYF	TGTGCCAGCAGGGCAAGTGGCGGGATGGCAGATACGCAGTATTTT
TRBV19	TRBD2	.	TRBJ2-1	18	CATRALGLEDGRYNEQFF	TGTGCCACCCGGGCGCTGGGACTAGAAGACGGCCGTTACAATGAGCAGTTCTTC
TRBV11-3	.	.	TRBJ2-7	14	CASSFETGPYEQYF	TGTGCCAGCAGCTTCGAGACAGGACCCTACGAGCAGTACTTC
TRBV5-1	TRBD1	.	TRBJ2-7	15	CASSLGTGFSYEQYF	TGCGCCAGCAGCTTAGGGACAGGATTCTCCTACGAGCAGTACTTC
TRBV6-1	TRBD1	.	TRBJ1-5	16	CASSEKGQGSRQPQHF	TGTGCCAGCAGTGAAAAGGGACAGGGGTCCAGGCAGCCCCAGCATTTT
TRBV7-9	TRBD1	.	TRBJ2-7	14	CASSSQGAPYEQYF	TGTGCCAGCAGCTCACAGGGGGCACCCTACGAGCAGTACTTC
TRBV7-2	TRBD2	.	TRBJ2-6	17	CASRSGLAGAGANVLTF	TGTGCCAGCAGGTCAGGACTAGCGGGAGCTGGGGCCAACGTCCTGACTTTC
TRBV29-1	.	.	TRBJ1-4	13	CSVAEGPGEKLFF	TGCAGCGTTGCGGAGGGCCCCGGTGAAAAACTGTTTTTT
TRBV25-1	TRBD2	.	TRBJ2-7	15	CASRPTSASSYEQYF	TGTGCCAGCAGGCCTACTAGCGCTAGTTCCTACGAGCAGTACTTC
TRBV2	.	.	TRBJ1-1	11	CAISGGTEAFF	TGTGCCATCAGCGGGGGAACTGAAGCTTTCTTT
TRBV9	TRBD1	.	TRBJ2-3	14	CASSEDRAGDTQYF	TGTGCCAGCAGCGAAGACAGGGCCGGAGATACGCAGTATTTT
TRBV7-3	.	.	TRBJ1-1	14	CASSLRGGDTEAFF	TGTGCCAGCAGCTTGCGGGGGGGGGACACTGAAGCTTTCTTT
TRBV29-1	.	.	TRBJ1-3	15	CSVEATGDSGNTIYF	TGCAGCGTTGAAGCGACGGGAGACTCTGGAAACACCATATATTTT
TRBV4-2	TRBD1	.	TRBJ2-3	17	CASSQDGPGGTADTQYF	TGTGCCAGCAGCCAAGATGGTCCAGGGGGCACGGCAGATACGCAGTATTTT
TRBV12-5	TRBD1	.	TRBJ2-3	16	CASGLGQSLSTDTQYF	TGTGCTAGTGGTCTGGGACAGAGTTTAAGCACAGATACGCAGTATTTT
TRBV29-1	.	once	TRBJ2-1	17	CSVEGPRGRSSYNEQFF	TGCAGCGTTGAGGGGCCCCGTGGCAGGAGCTCCTACAATGAGCAGTTCTTC
TRBV5-4	TRBD1	.	TRBJ2-2	15	CASSPGQGGTGELFF	TGTGCCAGCAGCCCTGGACAGGGTGGGACCGGGGAGCTGTTTTTT
TRBV9	TRBD2	few	TRBJ2-3	14	CASSAGGSGDTQYF	TGTGCCAGCAGCGCTGGCGGGAGCGGTGATACGCAGTATTTT
TRBV14	TRBD1	.	TRBJ1-2	17	CASSLNRRSGGFYGYTF	TGTGCCAGCAGCCTCAATAGGAGGTCAGGGGGATTCTATGGCTACACCTTC
TRBV28	TRBD1	.	TRBJ1-1	14	CASSLGTGGIEAFF	TGTGCCAGCAGCCTCGGGACAGGGGGTATCGAAGCTTTCTTT
TRBV6-6	.	.	TRBJ2-1	16	CASSFSMEASYNEQFF	TGTGCCAGCAGCTTCAGTATGGAAGCGTCCTACAATGAGCAGTTCTTC
TRBV6-5	TRBD2	.	TRBJ2-1	15	CASSFTSGSFDEQFF	TGTGCCAGCAGTTTCACTAGCGGGAGTTTCGATGAGCAGTTCTTC
TRBV6-6	TRBD2	.	TRBJ2-1	15	CASSYTGGGSSEQFF	TGTGCCAGCAGCTACACGGGAGGGGGTAGTTCCGAGCAGTTCTTC
TRBV19	TRBD2	.	TRBJ2-1	15	CASRPQRGSYNEQFF	TGTGCCAGTAGGCCGCAGCGGGGCTCCTACAATGAGCAGTTCTTC
TRBV29-1	.	.	TRBJ1-1	14	CSVEEVGRNTEAFF	TGCAGCGTTGAAGAGGTTGGCAGGAACACTGAAGCTTTCTTT
TRBV10-1	.	.	TRBJ2-2	12	CASTANTGELFF	TGCGCCAGCACTGCGAACACCGGGGAGCTGTTTTTT
TRBV7-9	TRBD1	.	TRBJ1-4	15	CASSHPDRGREKLFF	TGTGCCAGCAGCCACCCCGACAGGGGTAGAGAAAAACTGTTTTTT
TRBV7-9	.	.	TRBJ1-2	15	CASSSTGGLNYGYTF	TGTGCCAGCAGCTCCACCGGGGGGCTTAACTATGGCTACACCTTC
TRBV7-7	.	.	TRBJ2-2	14	CASSLSGNTGELFF	TGTGCTAGCAGCTTATCAGGGAACACCGGGGAGCTGTTTTTT
TRBV27	TRBD1	.	TRBJ2-2	15	CASSYQRTGAGELFF	TGTGCCAGCAGTTACCAGAGGACAGGAGCCGGGGAGCTGTTTTTT
TRBV15	TRBD2	.	TRBJ2-1	13	CATRGSGGNEQFF	TGTGCCACCAGGGGTAGCGGGGGGAATGAGCAGTTCTTC
TRBV7-9	TRBD1	.	TRBJ1-1	16	CASSSLGTGENTEAFF	TGTGCCAGCAGCTCCCTTGGGACAGGGGAGAACACTGAAGCTTTCTTT
TRBV7-6	TRBD1	.	TRBJ1-1	17	CASSLGDRVGLNTEAFF	TGTGCCAGCAGCTTGGGGGACAGGGTGGGCTTGAACACTGAAGCTTTCTTT
TRBV27	TRBD1	.	TRBJ2-7	16	CASIGTTAGTEYEQYF	TGTGCCAGCATTGGGACCACCGCCGGGACAGAGTACGAGCAGTACTTC
TRBV9	TRBD1	once	TRBJ2-1	15	CASSISGTGYNEQFF	TGTGCCAGCAGCATATCCGGGACAGGGTACAATGAGCAGTTCTTC
TRBV6-1	TRBD2	.	TRBJ2-1	19	CASSGGDRVISGRALEQFF	TGTGCCAGCAGTGGGGGAGACAGGGTAATAAGCGGGAGGGCCTTGGAGCAGTTCTTC
TRBV9	.	.	TRBJ2-2	13	CASSPTGTGELFF	TGTGCCAGCAGCCCGACGGGCACCGGGGAGCTGTTTTTT
TRBV7-9	TRBD1	.	TRBJ1-1	15	CASSSPDRAGTEAFF	TGTGCCAGCAGCTCACCAGACAGGGCGGGGACTGAAGCTTTCTTT
TRBV5-1	TRBD1	.	TRBJ1-2	15	CASSSRQGADYGYTF	TGCGCCAGCAGCTCCCGACAGGGGGCAGACTATGGCTACACCTTC